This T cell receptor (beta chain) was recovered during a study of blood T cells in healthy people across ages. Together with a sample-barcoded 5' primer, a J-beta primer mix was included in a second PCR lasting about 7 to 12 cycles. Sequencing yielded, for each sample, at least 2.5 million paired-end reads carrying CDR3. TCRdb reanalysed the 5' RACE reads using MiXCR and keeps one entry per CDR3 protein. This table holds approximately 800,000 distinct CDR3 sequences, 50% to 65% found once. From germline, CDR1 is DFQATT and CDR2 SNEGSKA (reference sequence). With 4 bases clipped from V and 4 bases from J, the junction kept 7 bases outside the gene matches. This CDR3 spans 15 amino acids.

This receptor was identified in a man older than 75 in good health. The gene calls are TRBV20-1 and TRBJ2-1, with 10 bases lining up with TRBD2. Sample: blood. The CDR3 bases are TGCAGTGCTATAACTAGCGGGGCAATTTACAATGAGCAGTTCTTC. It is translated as CSAITSGAIYNEQFF.